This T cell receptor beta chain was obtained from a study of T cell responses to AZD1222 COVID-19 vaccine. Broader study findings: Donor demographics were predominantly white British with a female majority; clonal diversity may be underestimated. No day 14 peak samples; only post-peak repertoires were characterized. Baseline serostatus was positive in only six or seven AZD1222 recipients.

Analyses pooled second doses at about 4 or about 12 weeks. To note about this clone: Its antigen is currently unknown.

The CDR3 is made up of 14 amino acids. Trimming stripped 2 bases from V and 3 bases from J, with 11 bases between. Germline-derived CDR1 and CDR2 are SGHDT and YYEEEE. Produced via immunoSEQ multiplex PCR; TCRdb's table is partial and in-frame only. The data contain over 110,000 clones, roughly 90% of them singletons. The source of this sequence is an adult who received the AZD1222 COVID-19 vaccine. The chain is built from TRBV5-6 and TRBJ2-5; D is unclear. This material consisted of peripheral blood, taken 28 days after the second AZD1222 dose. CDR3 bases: TGTGCCAGCAGCTTCGGAACAAGTGAAGAGACCCAGTACTTC. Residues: CASSFGTSEETQYF.